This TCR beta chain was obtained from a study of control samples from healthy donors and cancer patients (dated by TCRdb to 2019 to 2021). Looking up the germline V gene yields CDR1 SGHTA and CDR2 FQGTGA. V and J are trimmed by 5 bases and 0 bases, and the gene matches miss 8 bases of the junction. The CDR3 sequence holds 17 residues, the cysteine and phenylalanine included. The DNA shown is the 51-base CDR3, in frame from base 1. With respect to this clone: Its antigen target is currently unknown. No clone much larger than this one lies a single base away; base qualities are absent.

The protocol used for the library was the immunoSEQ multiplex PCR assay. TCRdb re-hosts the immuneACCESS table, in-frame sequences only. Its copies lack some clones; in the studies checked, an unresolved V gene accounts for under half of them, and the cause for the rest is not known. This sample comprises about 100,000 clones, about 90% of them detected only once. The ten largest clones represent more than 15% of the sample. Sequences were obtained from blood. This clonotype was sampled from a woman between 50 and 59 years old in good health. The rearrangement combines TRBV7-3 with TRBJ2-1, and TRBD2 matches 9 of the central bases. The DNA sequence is TGTGCCAGCAGCCCGGGACTAGCCTTGAGCTCCTACAATGAGCAGTTCTTC. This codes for CASSPGLALSSYNEQFF.